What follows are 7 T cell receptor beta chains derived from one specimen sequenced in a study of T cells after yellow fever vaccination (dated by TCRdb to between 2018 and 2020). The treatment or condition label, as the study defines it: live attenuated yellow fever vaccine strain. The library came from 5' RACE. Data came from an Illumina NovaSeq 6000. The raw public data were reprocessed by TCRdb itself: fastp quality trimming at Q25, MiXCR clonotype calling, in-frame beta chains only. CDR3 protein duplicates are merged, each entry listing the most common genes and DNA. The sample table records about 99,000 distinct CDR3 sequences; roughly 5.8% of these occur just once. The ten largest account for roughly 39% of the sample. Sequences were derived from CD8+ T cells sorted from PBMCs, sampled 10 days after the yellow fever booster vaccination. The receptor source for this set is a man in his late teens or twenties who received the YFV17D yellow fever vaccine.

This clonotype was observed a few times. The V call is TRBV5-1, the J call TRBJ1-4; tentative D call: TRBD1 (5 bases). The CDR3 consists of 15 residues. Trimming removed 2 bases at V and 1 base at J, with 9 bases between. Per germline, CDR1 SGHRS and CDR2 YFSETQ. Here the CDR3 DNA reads TGCGCCAGCAGCTTTTGGGGGGGAACTAATGAAAAACTGTTTTTT. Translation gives CASSFWGGTNEKLFF. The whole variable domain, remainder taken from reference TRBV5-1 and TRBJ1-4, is KAGVTQTPRYLIKTRGQQVTLSCSPISGHRSVSWYQQTPGQGLQFLFEYFSETQRNKGNFPGRFSGRQFSNSRSEMNVSTLELGDSALYLCASSFWGGTNEKLFFGSGTQLSVL.

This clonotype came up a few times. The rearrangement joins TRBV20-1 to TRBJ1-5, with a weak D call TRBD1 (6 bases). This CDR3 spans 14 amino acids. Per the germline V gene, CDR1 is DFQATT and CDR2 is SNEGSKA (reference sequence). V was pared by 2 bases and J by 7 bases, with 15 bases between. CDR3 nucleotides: TGCAGTGCTAGATTAACAGGGAGGAACCAGCCCCAGCATTTT. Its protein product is CSARLTGRNQPQHF.

The CDR3 sequence is CAVTGDYEQYF. Written as DNA, the CDR3 is TGTGCCGTCACAGGGGACTACGAGCAGTACTTC. This rearrangement joins TRBV19 to TRBJ2-7; TRBD1 aligns across 7 bases. J lost 3 bases, V lost 11 bases, and 4 bases had no gene match. The CDR3 is made up of 11 amino acids. Germline lookup yields CDR1 LNHDA and CDR2 SQIVND (reference sequence).

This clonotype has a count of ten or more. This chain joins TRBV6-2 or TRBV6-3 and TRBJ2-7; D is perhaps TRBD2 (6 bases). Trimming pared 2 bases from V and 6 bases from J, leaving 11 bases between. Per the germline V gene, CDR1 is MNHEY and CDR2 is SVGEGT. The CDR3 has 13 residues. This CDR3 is CASSYPGGSEQYF. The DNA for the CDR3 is TGTGCCAGCAGTTACCCCGGAGGGAGCGAGCAGTACTTC.

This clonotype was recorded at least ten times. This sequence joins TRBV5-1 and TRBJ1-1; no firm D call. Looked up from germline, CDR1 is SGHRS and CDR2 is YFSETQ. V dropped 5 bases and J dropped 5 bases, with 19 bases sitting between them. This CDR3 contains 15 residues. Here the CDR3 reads CASRPIGRSQTEAFF. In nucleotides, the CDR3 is TGCGCCAGCAGACCCATAGGGAGGAGTCAAACTGAAGCTTTCTTT.

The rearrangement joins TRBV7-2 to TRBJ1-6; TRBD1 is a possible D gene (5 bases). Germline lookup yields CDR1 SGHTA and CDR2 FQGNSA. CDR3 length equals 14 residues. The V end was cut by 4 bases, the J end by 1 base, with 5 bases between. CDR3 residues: CASSYRSYNSPLHF. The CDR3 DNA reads TGTGCCAGCAGCTACAGGTCCTATAATTCACCCCTCCACTTT.

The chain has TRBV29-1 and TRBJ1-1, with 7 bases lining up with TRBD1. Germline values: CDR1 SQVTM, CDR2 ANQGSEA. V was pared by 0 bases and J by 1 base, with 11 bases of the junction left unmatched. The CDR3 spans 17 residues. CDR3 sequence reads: CSVEDRLQGWKNTEAFF. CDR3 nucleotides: TGCAGCGTTGAAGATCGGTTACAGGGGTGGAAGAACACTGAAGCTTTCTTT.